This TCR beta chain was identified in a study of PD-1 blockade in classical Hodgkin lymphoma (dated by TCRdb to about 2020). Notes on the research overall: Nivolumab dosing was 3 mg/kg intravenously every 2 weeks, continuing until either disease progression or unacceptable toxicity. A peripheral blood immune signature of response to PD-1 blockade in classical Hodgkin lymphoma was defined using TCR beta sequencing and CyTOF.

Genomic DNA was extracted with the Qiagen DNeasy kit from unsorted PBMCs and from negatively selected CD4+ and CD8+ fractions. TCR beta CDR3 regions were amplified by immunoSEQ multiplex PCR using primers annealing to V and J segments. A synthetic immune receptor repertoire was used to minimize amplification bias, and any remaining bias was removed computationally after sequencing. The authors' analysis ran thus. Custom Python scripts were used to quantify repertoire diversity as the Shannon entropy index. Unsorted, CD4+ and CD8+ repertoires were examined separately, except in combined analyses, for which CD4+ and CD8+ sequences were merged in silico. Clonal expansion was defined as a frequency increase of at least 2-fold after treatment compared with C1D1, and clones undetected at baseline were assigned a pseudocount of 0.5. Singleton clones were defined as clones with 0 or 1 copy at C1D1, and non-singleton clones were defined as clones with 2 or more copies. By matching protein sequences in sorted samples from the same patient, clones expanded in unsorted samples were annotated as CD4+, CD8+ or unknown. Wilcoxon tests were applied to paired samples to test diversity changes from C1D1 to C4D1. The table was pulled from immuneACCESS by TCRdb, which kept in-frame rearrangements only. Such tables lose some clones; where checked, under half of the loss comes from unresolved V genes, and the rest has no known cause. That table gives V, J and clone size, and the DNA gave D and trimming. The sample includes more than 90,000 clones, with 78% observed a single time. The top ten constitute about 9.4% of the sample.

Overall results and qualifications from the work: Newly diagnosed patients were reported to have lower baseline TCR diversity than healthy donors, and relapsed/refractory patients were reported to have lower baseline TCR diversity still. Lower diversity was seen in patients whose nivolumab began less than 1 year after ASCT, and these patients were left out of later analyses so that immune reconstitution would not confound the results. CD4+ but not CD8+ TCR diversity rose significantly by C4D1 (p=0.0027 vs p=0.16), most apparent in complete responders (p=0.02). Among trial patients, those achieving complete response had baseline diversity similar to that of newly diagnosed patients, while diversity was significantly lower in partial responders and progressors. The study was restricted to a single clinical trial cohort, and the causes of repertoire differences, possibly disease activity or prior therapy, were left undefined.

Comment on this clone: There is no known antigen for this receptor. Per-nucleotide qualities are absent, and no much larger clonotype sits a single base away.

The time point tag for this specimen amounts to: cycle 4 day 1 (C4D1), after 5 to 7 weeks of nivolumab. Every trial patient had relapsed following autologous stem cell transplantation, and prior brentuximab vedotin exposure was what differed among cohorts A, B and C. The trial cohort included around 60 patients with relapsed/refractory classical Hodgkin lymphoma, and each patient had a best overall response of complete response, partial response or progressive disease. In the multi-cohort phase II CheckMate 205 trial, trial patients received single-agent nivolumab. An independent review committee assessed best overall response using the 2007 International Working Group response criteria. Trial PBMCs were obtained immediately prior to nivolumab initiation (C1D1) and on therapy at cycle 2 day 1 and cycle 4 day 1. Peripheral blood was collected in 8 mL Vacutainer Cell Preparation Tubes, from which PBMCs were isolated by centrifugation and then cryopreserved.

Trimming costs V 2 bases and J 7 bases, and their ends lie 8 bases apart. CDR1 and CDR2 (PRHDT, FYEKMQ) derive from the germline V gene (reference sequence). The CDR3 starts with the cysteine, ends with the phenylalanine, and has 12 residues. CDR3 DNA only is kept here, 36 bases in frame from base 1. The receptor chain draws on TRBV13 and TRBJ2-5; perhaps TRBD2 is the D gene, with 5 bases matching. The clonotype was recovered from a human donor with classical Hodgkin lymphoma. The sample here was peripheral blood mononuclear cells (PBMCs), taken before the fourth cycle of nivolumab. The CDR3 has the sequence CASSLRSGTQYF. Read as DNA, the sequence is TGTGCCAGCAGCTTAAGGAGCGGGACCCAGTACTTC.